Shown below are 19 T cell receptor beta chains from a single sample sequenced in a study of blood T cell repertoires in COVID-19. This table comes from immunoSEQ multiplex PCR, and its TCRdb copy is limited to in-frame clones, with some not included. The table has 250,000 to 300,000 clones, about 88% seen once. The material sequenced was peripheral blood. Receptors were obtained from a man between 18 and 35 years old with active or convalescent COVID-19.

This chain uses TRBV25-1 with TRBJ2-5; D may be TRBD1 (5 bases). Germline CDR1 MGHDK, CDR2 SYGVNS. The V gene lost 6 bases and the J gene lost 3 bases, with 5 bases spanning the gap. This CDR3 has 11 amino acids. The CDR3 DNA is TGTGCCAGCAGGACAGAAGAGACCCAGTACTTC. This translates into CASRTEETQYF.

The chain recombines TRBV9 with TRBJ2-3; tentative D call: TRBD2 (5 bases). Germline V gives CDR1 SGDLS, CDR2 YYNGEE. This CDR3 region has 14 residues. V was clipped by 0 bases and J by 4 bases, with 9 bases between them. CDR3 in DNA: TGTGCCAGCAGCGTAGGCCTTAGCGCAGATACGCAGTATTTT. It specifies CASSVGLSADTQYF. The full variable domain, completed using reference TRBV9 and TRBJ2-3, is DSGVTQTPKHLITATGQRVTLRCSPRSGDLSVYWYQQSLDQGLQFLIQYYNGEERAKGNILERFSAQQFPDLHSELNLSSLELGDSALYFCASSVGLSADTQYFGPGTRLTVL.

V is TRBV19 and J is TRBJ1-2; a weak D match, TRBD1 (6 bases). The CDR3 has 14 amino acids. The V and J ends lost 3 bases and 4 bases respectively, with 12 bases between them. Per the germline V gene, CDR1 is LNHDA and CDR2 is SQIVND (reference sequence). CDR3 sequence: CASSIRGQIYGYTF. CDR3 DNA: TGTGCCAGTAGTATTCGAGGACAGATCTATGGCTACACCTTC.

The genes are TRBV18 and TRBJ2-3, with D tentatively TRBD2 (5 bases). Germline CDR1 and CDR2: KGHSH and LQKENI. The CDR3 has 15 amino acids. V lost 0 bases, J lost 6 bases, and 13 bases lay in between. The DNA of the CDR3 is TGTGCCAGCTCACCACCCGACCTCGGAGGTGATACGCAGTATTTT. It is translated as CASSPPDLGGDTQYF.

The CDR3 DNA follows: TGTGCCAGCTCACTGACAGGTGATAATGGCTACACCTTC. Protein product: CASSLTGDNGYTF. This chain joins TRBV18 and TRBJ1-2; a possible D gene is TRBD1 (6 bases). This CDR3 contains 13 residues. The germline CDR1 and CDR2 sequences are KGHSH and LQKENI. Between the trimmed V and J ends, which lost 4 bases and 6 bases, there was a span of 12 bases.

The chain combines TRBV7-9 with TRBJ1-1; 8 nucleotides match TRBD1. From germline, CDR1 is SEHNR and CDR2 FQNEAQ (reference sequence). The CDR3 covers 13 residues. V was clipped by 5 bases and J by 6 bases; unmatched bases: 5. CDR3: CASSPNRGSEAFF. The CDR3, as DNA: TGTGCCAGCAGCCCCAACAGGGGGTCTGAAGCTTTCTTT.

J is TRBJ1-6 and V is TRBV2; TRBD1 agrees at 7 bases. The CDR3 sequence is 15 residues long. The J segment lost 4 bases and the V segment lost 8 bases, leaving 8 bases of the junction unmatched. Looked up from germline, CDR1 is SNHLY and CDR2 is FYNNEI. As DNA, the CDR3 is TGTGCCAGCCGTCCCGGGGACAGATATAATTCACCCCTCCACTTT. Translating gives CASRPGDRYNSPLHF.

This rearrangement joins TRBV6-5 to TRBJ1-2; no definite D call. Germline CDR1 reads MNHEY; CDR2 reads SVGAGI. V lost 6 bases to trimming and J lost 5 bases, with 4 bases between them. CDR3 length: 10 amino acids. The CDR3 spells CASRLYGYTF. The CDR3 nucleotides are TGTGCCAGCAGACTATATGGCTACACCTTC.

The chain carries TRBV6-6 and TRBJ2-3, with TRBD2 matching 15 bases. This CDR3 has 16 amino acids. Looked up from germline, CDR1 is MNHNY and CDR2 is SVGAGI (reference sequence). V lost 5 bases to trimming and J lost 8 bases; unmatched junction nucleotides: 8. The CDR3 reads CASSRRGLAGGLTQYF. CDR3 coding DNA: TGTGCCAGCAGTAGACGCGGACTAGCGGGGGGGCTTACGCAGTATTTT.

V usage is TRBV30 and J usage is TRBJ2-1; D call uncertain. Per the germline V gene, CDR1 is GTSNPN and CDR2 is SVGIG (reference sequence). Trimming took off 4 bases at V and 7 bases at J, with 8 bases between the two ends. This CDR3 region has 11 residues. The CDR3 protein is CAWTLLNEQFF. The CDR3 nucleotides are TGTGCCTGGACCCTCCTTAATGAGCAGTTCTTC. The variable domain in full, completed from reference TRBV30 and TRBJ2-1, reads SQTIHQWPATLVQPVGSPLSLECTVEGTSNPNLYWYRQAAGRGLQLLFYSVGIGQISSEVPQNLSASRPQDRQFILSSKKLLLSDSGFYLCAWTLLNEQFFGPGTRLTVL.

V gene TRBV3-1 (or the pseudogene TRBV3-2) combines with J gene TRBJ2-7; D gene ambiguous. Per the germline V gene, CDR1 is LGHDT and CDR2 is YNNKEL (reference sequence). Trimming removed 6 bases from V and 3 bases from J, with 12 bases in between. The CDR3 is 13 amino acids. The CDR3 spells CASSQKANYEQYF. The CDR3 coding sequence is TGTGCCAGCAGTCAAAAAGCTAACTACGAGCAGTACTTC.

The chain recombines TRBV2 with TRBJ2-2; possibly TRBD1 for D (6 bases). CDR3 size: 16 residues. Germline V gene data show CDR1 as SNHLY and CDR2 as FYNNEI. V lost 7 bases, J lost 4 bases, and 19 bases lay in between. CDR3 in DNA: TGTGCCAGCAAGGACAGACCTAGGGAACTCACCGGGGAGCTGTTTTTT. Protein: CASKDRPRELTGELFF.

The chain has TRBV7-9 and TRBJ1-1; weak D call: TRBD1 (5 bases). Germline V lookup: CDR1 SEHNR, CDR2 FQNEAQ (reference sequence). This CDR3 comprises 13 residues. Trimming pared 5 bases from V and 7 bases from J, leaving 14 bases between. The CDR3 bases are TGTGCCAGCAGCCGGGGGTCGGTTATTGAAGCTTTCTTT. This sequence encodes CASSRGSVIEAFF.

This clone was detected ten times or more. The chain recombines TRBV9 with TRBJ2-7; D unclear. The V and J ends lost 0 bases and 2 bases respectively, with 9 bases between them. CDR1 SGDLS and CDR2 YYNGEE come from the germline V gene. CDR3 length: 14 residues. The CDR3 spells CASSVDQAPYEQYF. Written as DNA, the CDR3 is TGTGCCAGCAGCGTAGATCAGGCCCCCTACGAGCAGTACTTC.

This clone was found a few times. The chain carries TRBV6-5 and TRBJ2-3, with a weak D call TRBD1 (6 bases). The CDR3 loop spans 14 amino acids. CDR1 MNHEY and CDR2 SVGAGI come from the germline V gene. The V end lost 8 bases, the J end lost 0 bases, and 12 bases lay between the germline ends. DNA for the CDR3: TGTGCCAGCGGTTTGGGGGCTAGCACAGATACGCAGTATTTT. Translated: CASGLGASTDTQYF.

This clone was counted a single time. The rearrangement links TRBV19 to TRBJ1-5; D gene ambiguous. Trimming took 2 bases from V and 0 from J, leaving 14 bases between them. The CDR3 loop spans 17 amino acids. The germline CDR1 and CDR2 sequences are LNHDA and SQIVND (reference sequence). The CDR3, as DNA: TGTGCCAGTAGTATAACCTGGGAGAACGATAGCAATCAGCCCCAGCATTTT. This codes for CASSITWENDSNQPQHF.

The chain is built from TRBV6-5 and TRBJ2-1; 10 nucleotides agree with TRBD2. V trimming: 4 bases; J trimming: 10 bases; junction bases outside the gene matches: 7. The CDR3 has 14 residues. From germline, CDR1 is MNHEY and CDR2 SVGAGI. CDR3 sequence (DNA): TGTGCCAGCAGTTTTAGCGGGAGGATTGAAGAGCAGTTCTTC. Translation: CASSFSGRIEEQFF.

The chain joins TRBV11-2 to TRBJ1-1, with TRBD1 matching 7 bases. Per the germline V gene, CDR1 is SGHAT and CDR2 is FQNNGV. The CDR3 is 13 amino acids. V trimming: 10 bases; J trimming: 1 base; junction bases outside the gene matches: 6. The CDR3 here is CATYGQANTEAFF. The DNA for the CDR3 is TGTGCCACCTACGGACAGGCGAACACTGAAGCTTTCTTT. The whole variable domain, filled in from reference TRBV11-2 and TRBJ1-1, reads EAGVAQSPRYKIIEKRQSVAFWCNPISGHATLYWYQQILGQGPKLLIQFQNNGVVDDSQLPKDRFSAERLKGVDSTLKIQPAKLEDSAVYLCATYGQANTEAFFGQGTRLTVV.

The chain uses TRBV6-1 and TRBJ1-2; no reliable D call. The germline V gene has CDR1 MNHNS and CDR2 SASEGT. The CDR3 consists of 14 residues. Trimming pared 1 base from V and 2 bases from J, leaving 8 bases between. The CDR3 region has the DNA TGTGCCAGCAGTGAAGGTCCGAGAAACTATGGCTACACCTTC. This codes for CASSEGPRNYGYTF.